This T cell receptor (beta chain) was observed in a study of graft-versus-host responses after intestinal transplantation. CDR3 length: 15 residues. In germline, CDR1 is SGHNT, CDR2 YENEEA. The trim removed 3 bases at V and 2 bases at J, leaving 5 bases unmatched. Data came from immunoSEQ multiplex PCR; TCRdb stores just in-frame clones and leaves some out. Here the sample spans just over 95,000 clones, about 90% being singletons. Regarding this clone: Its antigen is undetermined.

The TCR comes from a human donor who received an intestinal transplant. V and J are TRBV11-3 and TRBJ1-2, with 8 bases identical to TRBD1. The sequencing used unstimulated CD4+ T cells sorted from spleen or lymph node cells, collected before intestinal transplant. The CDR3: CASSFLAGGNYGYTF. The DNA for the CDR3 is TGTGCCAGCAGCTTCTTGGCAGGGGGCAACTATGGCTACACCTTC.